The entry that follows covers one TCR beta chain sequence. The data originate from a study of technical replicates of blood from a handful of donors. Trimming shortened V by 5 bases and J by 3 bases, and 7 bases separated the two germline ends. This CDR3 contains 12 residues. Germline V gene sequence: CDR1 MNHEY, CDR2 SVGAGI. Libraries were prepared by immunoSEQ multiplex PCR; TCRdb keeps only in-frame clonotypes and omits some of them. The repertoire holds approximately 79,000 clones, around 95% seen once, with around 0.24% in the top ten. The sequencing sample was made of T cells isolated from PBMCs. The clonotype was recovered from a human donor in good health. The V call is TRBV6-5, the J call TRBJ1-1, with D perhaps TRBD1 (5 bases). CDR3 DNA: TGTGCCAGCAGTCCCAGGGACACTGAAGCTTTCTTT. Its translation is CASSPRDTEAFF.